This T cell receptor beta chain was observed in a study of blood T cell repertoires in COVID-19. At the level of the study: Italy, Spain and the United States were the sources of the convalescent and acute COVID-19 samples. In each case, the material was cDNA or gDNA derived from T cells, B-cell-depleted T cells, or PBMCs.

This clone came up once. It was during active infection that Seattle patients were enrolled and then longitudinally followed. Original handling: Reference gene primer amplification gave nucleated cell count estimates. The table came from immunoSEQ multiplex PCR; TCRdb's copy has only in-frame clones and leaves some out. V and J calls and clone size are those listed in that table; D and trimming were worked out from the DNA. The table records some 170,000 clones, about four fifths of them present only once. This sequence originates from a woman between 40 and 55 years old with COVID-19, enrolled during active disease. Sequencing was carried out using peripheral blood.

Here the CDR3 DNA reads TGTGCCAGCAGCCGCGCAGGGTATGAGCAGTTCTTC. Residues: CASSRAGYEQFF. The gene calls are TRBV11-3 and TRBJ2-1, with D tentatively TRBD1 (5 bases). Per germline, CDR1 SGHNT and CDR2 YENEEA. The CDR3 is 12 residues long. Deletions cut 5 bases from V and 8 bases from J, with 10 bases between.